Listed below are T cell receptor beta chains from one sample, sequenced in a study of blood T cell repertoires in COVID-19. The data were produced by immunoSEQ multiplex PCR, yet TCRdb's version contains in-frame clones alone and is incomplete. The top ten hold 1.8% of the sample, which has 80,000 to 95,000 clones, around 93% seen once. Sequencing input: peripheral blood. All receptors come from a human donor with active COVID-19. The donor label of this sample is uncertain. CDR3s include the opening cysteine and the closing phenylalanine or tryptophan. Each record gives: V gene, D gene, J gene, clone size, CDR3 protein, CDR3 DNA. The D gene is left open where the match is weak. Not every row has a clone size; where given, it reads once, few, many or a size class.

TRBV7-2	TRBD2	TRBJ2-5	-	CASSLSGGAEETQYF	TGTGCCAGCAGCCTAAGCGGGGGGGCTGAGGAGACCCAGTACTTC
TRBV7-9	-	TRBJ1-1	once	CASSLGHANTEAFF	TGTGCCAGCAGCTTAGGACACGCGAACACTGAAGCTTTCTTT
TRBV12-3/TRBV12-4	-	TRBJ1-1	-	CASTASSAGEAFF	TGTGCCAGCACCGCATCTTCGGCAGGGGAAGCTTTCTTT
TRBV7-2	-	TRBJ2-5	-	CASSLAGFQETQYF	TGTGCCAGCAGCTTAGCGGGCTTCCAAGAGACCCAGTACTTC
TRBV7-2	-	TRBJ2-7	-	CASSFDSLSYEQYF	TGTGCCAGCAGCTTTGACTCCCTCTCCTACGAGCAGTACTTC
TRBV12-3/TRBV12-4	-	TRBJ2-1	once	CASRWDSSNEQFF	TGTGCCAGCAGGTGGGACTCATCCAATGAGCAGTTCTTC
TRBV11-2	TRBD2	TRBJ2-3	-	CASSSSGGADTQYF	TGTGCCAGCAGCTCCAGCGGGGGGGCAGATACGCAGTATTTT
TRBV5-4	TRBD1	TRBJ1-6	-	CASSGRGQGMGNSPLHF	TGTGCCAGCAGCGGCCGGGGACAGGGGATGGGTAATTCACCCCTCCACTTT
TRBV7-3	-	TRBJ2-1	once	CASSLNPGDEQFF	TGTGCCAGCAGCTTAAACCCGGGTGATGAGCAGTTCTTC
TRBV9	TRBD1	TRBJ1-6	-	CASGQASYNSPLHF	TGTGCCTCAGGACAGGCTTCCTATAATTCACCCCTCCACTTT
TRBV2	-	TRBJ2-4	-	CASSEGRVGYF	TGTGCCAGCAGTGAGGGTCGGGTTGGGTACTTC
TRBV2	TRBD1	TRBJ2-5	-	CASSIVTGGRQETQYF	TGTGCCAGCAGCATCGTGACAGGGGGAAGACAAGAGACCCAGTACTTC
TRBV6-5	-	TRBJ1-6	-	CASIIRTGNSPLHF	TGTGCCAGCATCATCCGGACGGGGAATTCACCCCTCCACTTT
TRBV27	TRBD1	TRBJ1-1	-	CASKGPGGDTEAFF	TGTGCCAGCAAGGGGCCAGGGGGCGATACTGAAGCTTTCTTT
TRBV7-2	-	TRBJ1-4	-	CASSLARDEKLFF	TGTGCCAGCAGCTTGGCCAGGGATGAAAAACTGTTTTTT
TRBV12-3/TRBV12-4	-	TRBJ2-1	-	CASSLARDEQFF	TGTGCCAGCAGTTTAGCCAGGGATGAGCAGTTCTTC
TRBV7-9	-	TRBJ1-3	-	CASSLAGAGGTIYF	TGTGCCAGCAGCTTAGCAGGTGCGGGCGGCACCATATATTTT
TRBV4-2	TRBD1	TRBJ2-5	-	CASSQAGGGGETQYF	TGTGCCAGCAGCCAAGCAGGGGGCGGAGGAGAGACCCAGTACTTC
TRBV7-6	TRBD2	TRBJ2-5	-	CASSIPSGDFQETQYF	TGTGCCAGCAGCATCCCAAGCGGGGACTTCCAAGAGACCCAGTACTTC
TRBV2	TRBD2	TRBJ2-7	-	CASRSSGGYEQYF	TGTGCCAGCAGGAGTAGCGGGGGGTACGAGCAGTACTTC
TRBV28	TRBD1	TRBJ1-5	-	CASSFRSGQGVNQPQHF	TGTGCCAGCAGTTTTCGCTCGGGACAGGGAGTAAATCAGCCCCAGCATTTT
TRBV5-1	-	TRBJ1-1	-	CASAPGGGTEAFF	TGCGCCAGCGCCCCCGGGGGAGGGACTGAAGCTTTCTTT
TRBV10-3	TRBD2	TRBJ2-3	-	CAIGSSGGLGDTQYF	TGTGCCATCGGGTCTAGCGGGGGGTTAGGGGATACGCAGTATTTT
TRBV19	-	TRBJ2-3	-	CASSIGRITSTDTQYF	TGTGCCAGTAGTATCGGCAGGATCACTAGCACAGATACGCAGTATTTT
TRBV19	-	TRBJ1-1	-	CASSTFTGNFVNTEAFF	TGTGCCAGTAGTACCTTTACAGGGAATTTCGTGAACACTGAAGCTTTCTTT
TRBV3-1/TRBV3-2	TRBD2	TRBJ2-1	-	CASSQDVGGGAYNEQFF	TGTGCCAGCAGCCAAGATGTGGGCGGGGGGGCTTACAATGAGCAGTTCTTC
TRBV4-2	-	TRBJ1-2	-	CASTQSGDYGYTF	TGTGCCAGCACCCAATCGGGGGACTATGGCTACACCTTC
TRBV4-1	-	TRBJ2-5	-	CASSQDGQWQTQYF	TGCGCCAGCAGCCAAGACGGACAGTGGCAGACCCAGTACTTC
TRBV5-6	-	TRBJ2-2	-	CASSLLRPLKQGNTGELFF	TGTGCCAGCAGCCTGCTGCGACCGTTGAAACAGGGTAACACCGGGGAGCTGTTTTTT
TRBV5-1	TRBD1	TRBJ2-7	-	CASSPIVDRGSNEQYF	TGCGCCAGCAGCCCCATCGTGGACAGGGGCTCAAACGAGCAGTACTTC
TRBV6-2/TRBV6-3	TRBD1	TRBJ1-5	few	CASSYLHGQGSQPQHF	TGTGCCAGCAGTTACTTACATGGACAGGGATCTCAGCCCCAGCATTTT
TRBV11-3	-	TRBJ1-1	-	CASSPTGLETEAFF	TGTGCCAGCAGCCCCACAGGGTTGGAAACTGAAGCTTTCTTT
TRBV5-6	-	TRBJ2-7	few	CASSLLDSFFYEQYF	TGTGCCAGCAGCTTGCTCGACTCATTTTTCTACGAGCAGTACTTC
TRBV11-2	-	TRBJ1-3	-	CASSPFDGSTIYF	TGTGCCAGCAGCCCCTTCGACGGGAGCACCATATATTTT
TRBV7-8	-	TRBJ2-1	-	CASSLVEGAGNEQFF	TGTGCCAGCAGCTTAGTCGAAGGGGCCGGCAATGAGCAGTTCTTC
TRBV14	TRBD2	TRBJ2-3	-	CASSRGGTQYF	TGTGCCAGCAGTCGGGGGGGTACGCAGTATTTT
TRBV9	-	TRBJ1-3	-	CASSPDGNSGNTIYF	TGTGCCAGCAGCCCGGACGGGAACTCTGGAAACACCATATATTTT
TRBV27	-	TRBJ2-4	-	CASSPDVGQIKNIQYF	TGTGCCAGCAGTCCTGACGTTGGACAGATCAAAAACATTCAGTACTTC
TRBV4-1	-	TRBJ1-2	-	CASSQVYPSAYYGYTF	TGCGCCAGCAGCCAAGTATATCCTAGCGCCTATTATGGCTACACCTTC
TRBV28	TRBD1	TRBJ2-5	-	CASSLLGQDQETQYF	TGTGCCAGCAGTTTATTGGGACAGGACCAAGAGACCCAGTACTTC
TRBV6-1	TRBD1	TRBJ1-2	-	CASSEALQGYGYTF	TGTGCCAGCAGTGAAGCGCTACAGGGGTATGGCTACACCTTC
TRBV3-1/TRBV3-2	-	TRBJ1-1	-	CASSRLQGGTEAFF	TGTGCCAGCAGCCGACTGCAGGGAGGTACTGAAGCTTTCTTT
TRBV7-2	-	TRBJ1-5	-	CASSLAGPSNQPQHF	TGTGCCAGCAGCTTAGCTGGGCCCAGCAATCAGCCCCAGCATTTT
TRBV9	-	TRBJ2-1	-	CASSPLRSYNEQFF	TGTGCCAGCAGCCCACTTCGCTCCTACAATGAGCAGTTCTTC
TRBV7-2	TRBD2	TRBJ2-5	-	CATLGGLAVGETQYF	TGTGCCACCCTAGGTGGGCTAGCGGTCGGCGAGACCCAGTACTTC
TRBV7-9	-	TRBJ2-1	-	CASSRDSGSYNEQFF	TGTGCCAGCAGTCGGGACAGCGGGTCCTACAATGAGCAGTTCTTC
TRBV14	-	TRBJ2-2	-	CASSQGLRGTGELFF	TGTGCCAGCAGCCAAGGTCTCAGGGGCACCGGGGAGCTGTTTTTT
TRBV18	-	TRBJ2-2	-	CASSPRVTRATGELFF	TGTGCCAGCTCACCACGGGTGACTAGGGCCACCGGGGAGCTGTTTTTT
TRBV7-3	TRBD1	TRBJ2-2	-	CASSLQGGNTGELFF	TGTGCCAGCAGCCTACAGGGGGGGAACACCGGGGAGCTGTTTTTT
TRBV7-3	-	TRBJ1-6	few	CASSLIGQNSPLHF	TGTGCCAGCAGCTTAATTGGACAGAATTCACCCCTCCACTTT
TRBV5-1	TRBD2	TRBJ2-1	-	CASSLGSSGGRDEQFF	TGCGCCAGCAGCTTGGGTTCTAGCGGGGGGCGCGATGAGCAGTTCTTC
TRBV5-6	TRBD1	TRBJ1-1	-	CASSFVPGQGNTEAFF	TGTGCCAGCAGCTTCGTTCCGGGACAGGGGAACACTGAAGCTTTCTTT
TRBV7-3	-	TRBJ1-2	-	CASSLTAGDGYTF	TGTGCCAGCAGCTTAACTGCTGGAGATGGCTACACCTTC
TRBV7-2	TRBD1	TRBJ2-1	-	CASSLYRGQGNEQFF	TGTGCCAGCAGCTTATACCGGGGACAGGGCAATGAGCAGTTCTTC
TRBV5-1	TRBD1	TRBJ1-2	-	CASSLGQGDPYGYTF	TGCGCCAGCAGCTTGGGACAGGGTGATCCCTATGGCTACACCTTC
TRBV10-3	-	TRBJ1-6	-	CAIRGGKENSPLHF	TGTGCCATCAGAGGCGGTAAGGAGAATTCACCCCTCCACTTT
TRBV7-9	-	TRBJ2-1	-	CASSPDSSTQFF	TGTGCCAGCAGCCCCGACTCATCCACTCAGTTCTTC
TRBV11-2	-	TRBJ1-5	-	CASSLCFGGTCNQPQHF	TGTGCCAGCAGCTTATGTTTCGGGGGAACATGCAATCAGCCCCAGCATTTT
TRBV7-8	-	TRBJ1-2	once	CASSLYAGNAYGYTF	TGTGCCAGCAGCTTATATGCGGGAAATGCCTATGGCTACACCTTC